This is a list of T cell receptor beta chains from one sample in a study of identical twins. TCRdb fed the 5' RACE reads into MiXCR, producing one record per CDR3 protein. Of approximately 1.8 million distinct CDR3 sequences detected, around 29% appear once; the ten largest clones hold around 0.3%. Sequenced input: cord blood. These receptors all come from a newborn girl in good health. Each CDR3 is given with its conserved first and last residue. A D gene is named only where the DNA matches it firmly. Clone size is not always given. Where it is, it says once, few, many or a class for expanded clones.

d_call	v_call	j_call	clone_size	cdr3_aa	cdr3_nt
NA	TRBV20-1	TRBJ2-7	few	CSARGPSFGSYEQYF	TGCAGTGCTAGAGGGCCAAGTTTTGGGTCCTACGAGCAGTACTTC
NA	TRBV24-1	TRBJ1-5	NA	CATSEGGGGPNQPQHF	TGTGCCACCAGTGAGGGTGGGGGGGGCCCCAATCAGCCCCAGCATTTT
NA	TRBV7-2	TRBJ2-1	many	CASSLDPIVGNEQFF	TGTGCCAGCAGCTTAGACCCTATTGTAGGCAATGAGCAGTTCTTC
NA	TRBV6-1	TRBJ1-5	NA	CASSEMAVRGAQPQHF	TGTGCCAGCAGTGAAATGGCTGTACGGGGGGCTCAGCCCCAGCATTTT
NA	TRBV5-1	TRBJ2-3	few	CASGRDSSYTDTQYF	TGCGCCAGCGGTCGGGACTCCTCCTACACAGATACGCAGTATTTT
NA	TRBV14	TRBJ2-1	few	CASSPPSSFHNEQFF	TGTGCCAGCAGCCCCCCTTCTAGTTTCCACAATGAGCAGTTCTTC
TRBD1	TRBV28	TRBJ2-5	few	CASSFGRQGRETQYF	TGTGCCAGCAGTTTTGGCCGACAGGGGCGGGAGACCCAGTACTTC
NA	TRBV3-1	TRBJ1-5	few	CASSQEGMSNQPQHF	TGTGCCAGCAGCCAAGAGGGGATGAGCAATCAGCCCCAGCATTTT
NA	TRBV3-1	TRBJ1-2	NA	CASSREYGGYTF	TGTGCCAGCAGCCGAGAATATGGGGGCTACACCTTC
NA	TRBV20-1	TRBJ2-3	NA	CSAARGGSPADTQYF	TGCAGTGCCGCGCGGGGCGGCTCCCCGGCAGATACGCAGTATTTT
NA	TRBV10-3	TRBJ2-1	NA	CAISDFRGDNEQFF	TGTGCCATCAGTGACTTCAGGGGCGACAATGAGCAGTTCTTC
NA	TRBV4-1	TRBJ1-1	NA	CASSLNPRTEAFF	TGCGCCAGCAGCCTCAACCCCCGGACTGAAGCTTTCTTT
NA	TRBV24-1	TRBJ2-2	NA	CATSVKRTGELFF	TGTGCCACCAGTGTAAAGCGTACCGGGGAGCTGTTTTTT
NA	TRBV25-1	TRBJ1-2	many	CASSEYGDYGYTF	TGTGCCAGCAGTGAATATGGGGACTATGGCTACACCTTC
TRBD1	TRBV9	TRBJ2-7	NA	CASSPPYRQGSSYEQYF	TGTGCCAGCAGCCCCCCATACAGACAGGGGAGCTCCTACGAGCAGTACTTC
NA	TRBV20-1	TRBJ2-1	few	CSAPNGNEQFF	TGCAGTGCCCCAAACGGGAATGAGCAGTTCTTC
TRBD2	TRBV6-2/TRBV6-3	TRBJ2-7	few	CASSYSRTSSRYEQYF	TGTGCCAGCAGTTACTCGAGGACTAGCTCACGCTACGAGCAGTACTTC
TRBD1	TRBV12-3/TRBV12-4	TRBJ1-2	few	CASSPRGQGPNANYGYTF	TGTGCCAGCAGTCCCAGGGGACAGGGCCCGAACGCTAACTATGGCTACACCTTC
NA	TRBV20-1	TRBJ1-6	NA	CSARYDGNSPLHF	TGCAGTGCTAGATATGACGGGAATTCACCCCTCCACTTT
TRBD2	TRBV5-1	TRBJ2-3	NA	CASSHSGDTDTQYF	TGCGCCAGCAGCCATAGCGGGGACACAGATACGCAGTATTTT
NA	TRBV3-1	TRBJ2-7	many	CASSQRGSYEQYF	TGTGCCAGCAGCCAGAGGGGTTCCTACGAGCAGTACTTC
NA	TRBV27	TRBJ1-5	NA	CASSLLAPLPDQPQHF	TGTGCCAGCAGTTTATTAGCCCCGCTCCCGGATCAGCCCCAGCATTTT
TRBD2	TRBV20-1	TRBJ2-7	NA	CSARDPGLAGGQEQYF	TGCAGTGCTAGAGATCCCGGACTAGCGGGAGGTCAGGAGCAGTACTTC
NA	TRBV11-2	TRBJ1-6	NA	CASSQGRSSYNSPLHF	TGTGCCAGCAGCCAAGGACGTAGCTCCTATAATTCACCCCTCCACTTT
NA	TRBV20-1	TRBJ2-7	NA	CSARAPSEQYF	TGCAGTGCTAGAGCCCCTAGCGAGCAGTACTTC
NA	TRBV2	TRBJ2-3	few	CASSEALARGLRPSTDTQYF	TGTGCCAGCAGTGAAGCGCTAGCGAGGGGGCTTCGTCCTAGCACAGATACGCAGTATTTT